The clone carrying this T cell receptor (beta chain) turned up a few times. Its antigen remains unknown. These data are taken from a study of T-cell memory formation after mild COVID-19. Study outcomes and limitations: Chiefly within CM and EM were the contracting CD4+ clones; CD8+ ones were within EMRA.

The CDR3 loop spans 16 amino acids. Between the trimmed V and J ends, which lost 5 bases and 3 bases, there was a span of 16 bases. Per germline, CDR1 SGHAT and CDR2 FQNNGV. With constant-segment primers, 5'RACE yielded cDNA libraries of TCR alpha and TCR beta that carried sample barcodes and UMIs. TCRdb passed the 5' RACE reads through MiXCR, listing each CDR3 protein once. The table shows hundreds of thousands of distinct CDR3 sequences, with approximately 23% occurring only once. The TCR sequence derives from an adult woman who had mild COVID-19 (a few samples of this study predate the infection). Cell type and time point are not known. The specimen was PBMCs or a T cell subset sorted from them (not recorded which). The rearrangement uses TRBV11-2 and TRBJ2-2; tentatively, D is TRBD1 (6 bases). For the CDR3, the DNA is TGTGCCAGCAGCCAAGCGGACAGAGATTACACCGGGGAGCTGTTTTTT. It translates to CASSQADRDYTGELFF.